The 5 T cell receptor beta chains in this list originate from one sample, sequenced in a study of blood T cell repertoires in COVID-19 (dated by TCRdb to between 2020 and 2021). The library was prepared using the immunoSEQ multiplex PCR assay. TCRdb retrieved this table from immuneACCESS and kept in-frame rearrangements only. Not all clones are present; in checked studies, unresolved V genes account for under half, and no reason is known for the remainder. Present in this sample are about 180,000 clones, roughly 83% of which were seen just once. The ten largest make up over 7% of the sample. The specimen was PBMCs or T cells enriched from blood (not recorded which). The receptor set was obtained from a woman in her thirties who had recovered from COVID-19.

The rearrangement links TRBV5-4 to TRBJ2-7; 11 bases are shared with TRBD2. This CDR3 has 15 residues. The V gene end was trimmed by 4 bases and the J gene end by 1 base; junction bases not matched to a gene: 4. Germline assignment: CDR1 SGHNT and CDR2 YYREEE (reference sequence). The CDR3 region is CASSDLAGGSYEQYF. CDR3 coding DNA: TGTGCCAGCAGCGACCTAGCGGGAGGTTCCTACGAGCAGTACTTC.

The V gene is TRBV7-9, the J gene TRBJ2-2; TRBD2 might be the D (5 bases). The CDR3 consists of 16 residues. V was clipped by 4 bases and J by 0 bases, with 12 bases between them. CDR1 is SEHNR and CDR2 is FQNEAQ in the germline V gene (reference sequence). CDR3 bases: TGTGCCAGCAGCTCCGTGGCGGAGGCGAACACCGGGGAGCTGTTTTTT. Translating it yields CASSSVAEANTGELFF.

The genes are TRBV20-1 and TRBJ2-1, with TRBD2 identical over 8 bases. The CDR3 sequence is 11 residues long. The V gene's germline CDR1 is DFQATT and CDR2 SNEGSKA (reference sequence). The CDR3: CRAGAYNEQFF. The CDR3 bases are TGCAGAGCGGGAGCGTACAATGAGCAGTTCTTC.

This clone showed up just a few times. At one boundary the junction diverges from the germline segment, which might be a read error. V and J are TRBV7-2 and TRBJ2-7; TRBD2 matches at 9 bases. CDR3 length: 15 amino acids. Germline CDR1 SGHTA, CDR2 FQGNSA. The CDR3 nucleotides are TGTGCCAGCAGCGTAGCGGGAGACCCCTCCTACGAGCAGTACTTC. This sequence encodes CASSVAGDPSYEQYF. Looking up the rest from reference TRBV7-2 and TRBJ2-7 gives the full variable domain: GAGVSQSPSNKVTEKGKDVELRCDPISGHTALYWYRQSLGQGLEFLIYFQGNSAPDKSGLPSDRFSAERTGGSVSTLTIQRTQQEDSAVYLCASSVAGDPSYEQYFGPGTRLTVT.

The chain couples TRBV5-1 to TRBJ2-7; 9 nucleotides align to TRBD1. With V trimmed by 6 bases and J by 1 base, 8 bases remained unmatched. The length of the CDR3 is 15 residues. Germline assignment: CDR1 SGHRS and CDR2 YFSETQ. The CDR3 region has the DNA TGCGCCAGCAACAGGGGGCGAGGGGGTTCCTACGAGCAGTACTTC. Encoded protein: CASNRGRGGSYEQYF.